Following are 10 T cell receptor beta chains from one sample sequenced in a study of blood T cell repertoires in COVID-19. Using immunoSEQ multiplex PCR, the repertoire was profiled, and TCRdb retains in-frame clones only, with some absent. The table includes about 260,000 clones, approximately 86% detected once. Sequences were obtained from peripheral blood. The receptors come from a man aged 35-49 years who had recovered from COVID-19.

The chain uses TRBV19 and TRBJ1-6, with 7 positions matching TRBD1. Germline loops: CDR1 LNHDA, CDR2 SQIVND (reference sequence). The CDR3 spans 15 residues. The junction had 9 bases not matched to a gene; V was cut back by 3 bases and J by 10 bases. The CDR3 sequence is CASSIRQGQGSPLHF. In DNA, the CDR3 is TGTGCCAGTAGTATCCGACAGGGCCAAGGATCACCCCTCCACTTT.

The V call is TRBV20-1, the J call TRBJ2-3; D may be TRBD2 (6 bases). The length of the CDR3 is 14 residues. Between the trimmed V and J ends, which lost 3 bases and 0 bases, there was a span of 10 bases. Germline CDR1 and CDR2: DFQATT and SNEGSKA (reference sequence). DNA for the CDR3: TGCAGTGCTAGTAGGACTATAAGCACAGATACGCAGTATTTT. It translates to CSASRTISTDTQYF.

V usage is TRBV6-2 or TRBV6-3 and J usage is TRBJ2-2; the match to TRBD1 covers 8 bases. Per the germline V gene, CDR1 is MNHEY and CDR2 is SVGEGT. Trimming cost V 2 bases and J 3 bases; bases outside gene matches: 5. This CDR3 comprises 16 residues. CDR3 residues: CASSYPRGRDTGELFF. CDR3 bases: TGTGCCAGCAGTTACCCCAGGGGGCGGGACACCGGGGAGCTGTTTTTT.

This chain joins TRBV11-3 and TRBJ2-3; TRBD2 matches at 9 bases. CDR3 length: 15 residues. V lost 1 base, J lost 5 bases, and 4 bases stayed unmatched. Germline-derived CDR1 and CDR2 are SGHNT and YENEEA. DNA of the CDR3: TGTGCCAGCAGCTTAGGCGGGAGGGGGATAGATACGCAGTATTTT. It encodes CASSLGGRGIDTQYF.

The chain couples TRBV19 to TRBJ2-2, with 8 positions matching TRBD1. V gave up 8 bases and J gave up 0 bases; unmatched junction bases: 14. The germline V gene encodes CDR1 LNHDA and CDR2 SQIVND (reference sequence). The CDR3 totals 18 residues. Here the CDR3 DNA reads TGTGCCAGTGTTCACCGGGACAGGCGATTCGCGAACACCGGGGAGCTGTTTTTT. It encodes CASVHRDRRFANTGELFF.

CDR3 amino acids: CASSAQRRIGVYTGELFF. The CDR3 DNA reads as TGTGCCAGCAGCGCCCAAAGGAGGATTGGGGTTTACACCGGGGAGCTGTTTTTT. This chain connects TRBV9 to TRBJ2-2, with a tentative D call TRBD2 (5 bases). CDR1 and CDR2 from the germline V gene are SGDLS and YYNGEE. This CDR3 region has 18 residues. Between the trimmed V and J ends, which lost 3 bases and 3 bases, there was a span of 21 bases.

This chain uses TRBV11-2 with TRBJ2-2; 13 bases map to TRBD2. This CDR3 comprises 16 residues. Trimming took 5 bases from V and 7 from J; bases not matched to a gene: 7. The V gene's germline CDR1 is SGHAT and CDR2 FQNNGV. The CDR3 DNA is TGTGCCAGCAGCCTGAGACTAGCGGGGGGTCACGGGGAGCTGTTTTTT. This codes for CASSLRLAGGHGELFF.

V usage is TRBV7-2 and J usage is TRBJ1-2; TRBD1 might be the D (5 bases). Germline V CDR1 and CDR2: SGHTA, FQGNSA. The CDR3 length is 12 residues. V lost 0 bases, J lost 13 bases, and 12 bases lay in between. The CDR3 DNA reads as TGTGCCAGCAGCTTAGCGGAGGGGTTAGGCACCTTC. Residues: CASSLAEGLGTF.

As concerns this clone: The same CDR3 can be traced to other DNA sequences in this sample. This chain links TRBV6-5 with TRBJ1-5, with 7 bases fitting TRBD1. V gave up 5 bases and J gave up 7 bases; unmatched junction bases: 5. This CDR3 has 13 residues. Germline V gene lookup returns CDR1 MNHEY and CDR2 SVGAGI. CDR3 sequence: CASSRQGDQPQHF. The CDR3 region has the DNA TGTGCCAGCAGTCGACAGGGCGACCAGCCCCAGCATTTT.

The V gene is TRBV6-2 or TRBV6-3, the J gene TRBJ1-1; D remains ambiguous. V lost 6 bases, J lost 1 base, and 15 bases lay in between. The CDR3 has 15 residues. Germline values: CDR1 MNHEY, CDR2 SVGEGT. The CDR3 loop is CASSQIYYPNTEAFF. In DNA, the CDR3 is TGTGCCAGCAGCCAGATATACTATCCGAACACTGAAGCTTTCTTT.